Presented here are 7 T cell receptor beta chains from one specimen sequenced in a study of blood T cell repertoires in COVID-19. The repertoire was sequenced with immunoSEQ multiplex PCR; TCRdb's copy has only in-frame clones and lacks some. The table lists under 250,000 clones, approximately 90% of them singletons. Sequencing was carried out using peripheral blood. These receptors all stem from a man younger than 45 with acute or convalescent COVID-19.

This clone came up a few times. The chain combines TRBV19 with TRBJ1-5; D might be TRBD1 (5 bases). The CDR3 is 14 amino acids. Germline-derived CDR1 and CDR2 are LNHDA and SQIVND (reference sequence). Trimming cost V 3 bases and J 3 bases, with 9 bases left between them. CDR3 sequence (DNA): TGTGCCAGTAGTATCGACAGCTTCAATCAGCCCCAGCATTTT. As protein: CASSIDSFNQPQHF.

V is TRBV19 and J is TRBJ2-6, with 7 positions matching TRBD1. V lost 3 bases to trimming and J lost 0 bases; unmatched junction nucleotides: 11. CDR3 length equals 19 residues. Germline-derived CDR1 and CDR2 are LNHDA and SQIVND (reference sequence). CDR3 bases: TGTGCCAGTAGTATTTCTGCGGACAGGCAGTTCTCTGGGGCCAACGTCCTGACTTTC. It encodes CASSISADRQFSGANVLTF.

As DNA, the CDR3 is TGTGCCAGCAGCTTAACCGCCCTTGGACAGGGGGCCTCACCCCTCCACTTT. As protein: CASSLTALGQGASPLHF. The chain is built from TRBV7-3 and TRBJ1-6; TRBD1 matches 11 bases. This CDR3 region has 17 residues. CDR1 and CDR2 from the germline V gene are SGHTA and FQGTGA. The V and J ends lost 0 bases and 10 bases, in that order; junction bases with no gene match: 8. The whole variable domain, remainder taken from reference TRBV7-3 and TRBJ1-6, is GAGVSQTPSNKVTEKGKYVELRCDPISGHTALYWYRQSLGQGPEFLIYFQGTGAADDSGLPNDRFFAVRPEGSVSTLKIQRTERGDSAVYLCASSLTALGQGASPLHFGNGTRLTVT.

The chain recombines TRBV7-9 with TRBJ2-1; 11 bases are shared with TRBD2. This CDR3 has 15 residues. After removal of 5 bases from V and 10 bases from J, the junction contained 10 bases not matched to a gene. Per germline, CDR1 SEHNR and CDR2 FQNEAQ (reference sequence). The CDR3: CASSATSGSIREQFF. Written as DNA, the CDR3 is TGTGCCAGCAGCGCAACTAGCGGGAGTATTCGAGAGCAGTTCTTC. The complete variable domain, with remaining parts taken from reference TRBV7-9 and TRBJ2-1, reads DTGVSQNPRHKITKRGQNVTFRCDPISEHNRLYWYRQTLGQGPEFLTYFQNEAQLEKSRLLSDRFSAERPKGSFSTLEIQRTEQGDSAMYLCASSATSGSIREQFFGPGTRLTVL.

This clone appeared a single time. The chain joins TRBV7-3 to TRBJ2-7; tentatively, D is TRBD1 (6 bases). The CDR3 runs to 15 residues. V dropped 0 bases and J dropped 3 bases, with 12 bases sitting between them. Germline CDR1 and CDR2: SGHTA and FQGTGA. The CDR3 DNA reads TGTGCCAGCAGCTTAACGCCAGGGGCGGGCTACGAGCAGTACTTC. Its protein product is CASSLTPGAGYEQYF.

The chain couples TRBV28 to TRBJ1-2; 7 nucleotides match TRBD1. The CDR3 has 12 residues. V lost 5 bases to trimming and J lost 8 bases; unmatched junction nucleotides: 5. Germline V CDR1 and CDR2: MDHEN, SYDVKM. The CDR3 DNA sequence: TGTGCCAGCAGTGGAGACAGGGTCGGCTACACCTTC. Its protein product is CASSGDRVGYTF.

The chain employs TRBV10-2 and TRBJ2-3; TRBD2 matches at 10 bases. Per the germline V gene, CDR1 is WSHSY and CDR2 is SAAADI. The CDR3 loop spans 14 amino acids. The V gene end was trimmed by 11 bases and the J gene end by 2 bases; junction bases not matched to a gene: 7. CDR3 bases: TGCGCCGGATACAGCGGGAGGGTCACAGATACGCAGTATTTT. Translation: CAGYSGRVTDTQYF.